This T cell receptor (beta chain) came from a study of T cells in Graves' hyperthyroidism and ophthalmopathy. This clonotype has ten or more counts. The antigen is unknown. Study findings and constraints: The model forecast ophthalmopathy, anticipating it by a median 6.5 months before onset.

The CDR3 regions of TCR beta were amplified from RNA transcripts. A first-round RT-PCR of the TCR CDR3 used the HTBI primer set. Via MiXCR, TCRdb re-called the multiplex PCR reads, giving one row per CDR3 protein. Here the sample spans 250,000 to 400,000 distinct CDR3 sequences, around 13% being singletons. Subjects with ophthalmopathy showed a Clinical Activity Score no lower than 3, a NOSPECS grade no lower than 4, and a duration shorter than 3 months. Clinical symptoms, serum thyroxine, TRAb, thyroid ultrasound and orbital computed tomography established diagnosis. It was approximately 9.7 ml of fresh peripheral blood that supplied the PBMCs. Germline CDR1 reads SEHNR; CDR2 reads FQNEAQ (reference sequence). Trimming took off 4 bases at V and 6 bases at J, with 10 bases between the two ends. The CDR3 length is 13 residues.

The chain recombines TRBV7-9 with TRBJ2-1, with D maybe TRBD2 (6 bases). Sequencing input: blood. This TCR was recovered from a woman aged 35 to 49 with Graves' ophthalmopathy. This chain's CDR3 is CASSSGVPNEQFF. CDR3 nucleotide sequence: TGTGCCAGCAGCTCGGGAGTACCCAATGAGCAGTTCTTC.